This note documents a single T cell receptor beta chain sequence. It lacks a known antigen. Per-base quality was not reported, and no clone a single base away is much larger than it. The entry originates in a study of T cell repertoires in ileal Crohn's disease (dated by TCRdb to about 2019). For the study in its entirety: Median disease duration was roughly eight years, and about 35% of patients were identified as active smokers at the time of surgery. Surgery was performed for a complication in all patients, with stricturing disease in roughly 61% and penetrating disease in approximately 40%. Roughly half of the patients were given postoperative therapy, with around eleven receiving thiopurines and under 20 receiving anti-TNF agents. Biopsies taken from the inflamed portion of the ileum in the surgical resection specimen were designated as M0 samples. Around 460 nanograms of biopsy DNA per sample were submitted for commercial TCRB immunosequencing. TCR repertoire analysis was performed in roughly 50 Crohn's disease patients drawn from a prospective multicentre cohort. Running in parallel with the study was a multicentre cohort set up to find predictors of early endoscopic recurrence following ileocolonic resection. Endoscopic postoperative recurrence was defined as a Rutgeerts score above i0. A total of 171 mucosal samples from 57 patients were sequenced, with samples obtained at several locations on the surgical specimen and at postoperative endoscopy.

From the cysteine through the phenylalanine, the CDR3 covers 15 amino acids. Of all the DNA, just the CDR3 is kept, 45 bases in frame from base 1. The V and J ends are trimmed by 2 bases and 5 bases, leaving 12 bases between them. The germline V gene specifies MDHEN as CDR1 and SYDVKM as CDR2. Here is what the overall study found, with its caveats: A significantly higher proportion of clonal expansions was observed in active smokers at surgery than in non-smokers (approximately 26% vs 20%, p=0.02). Compared with CD4 T cells, sorted CD8 T cells held more high-frequency clones, which suggests that the mucosal expansions were mostly CD8. Mucosal CD4 and CD8 T cells were sorted and sequenced only in a subgroup of patients, the size of which was not stated. Higher percentages of high-frequency clones at the time of surgery were linked to endoscopic recurrence, and every patient with clonality above 26.8% (18/57) had recurrence.

The time point label of this sample denotes: inflamed ileum from the surgical specimen. To be eligible, patients had to be adults with ileal or ileocolonic Crohn's disease and an indication for ileocolonic resection. Whole ileal mucosal biopsies were kept frozen at -80 degrees C prior to DNA extraction. Genomic DNA was isolated from frozen whole biopsies using a TRizol-based method, and the DNA was quantified with a NanoDrop 2000 spectrophotometer. The library was generated by the immunoSEQ multiplex PCR assay. CDR3 regions were amplified from genomic DNA by Adaptive Biotechnology using a two-step, amplification bias-controlled multiplex PCR. In the first PCR, primers covered every V and J gene segment, and in the second PCR, barcodes and Illumina adapters were added. CDR3 libraries were sequenced using an Illumina instrument. The authors' analysis ran thus. Analysis combined the vendor-provided pipelines with custom analysis of raw data in R/Bioconductor under R version 3.3.0. Clonality, ranging from 0 to 1, was calculated as the inverse of the normalised Shannon entropy of all productive clones. The repertoire share taken up by the top 100 clones defined high-frequency clones, and only clones that passed a 95% confidence test were kept. Repertoire diversity was measured with the Simpson index, and overlap between samples was measured with the Morisita-Horn index. The table comes from immuneACCESS by way of TCRdb, which keeps in-frame sequences with V and J called. Part of the clones is missing from these tables; in studies checked, under half for an unresolved V gene and the rest for unknown reasons. D and trimming were read from the DNA, whereas the V and J calls and clone size are those reported in that table. The sample table lists almost 3,000 clones, 70% to 80% of them with a count of one. Approximately 5.9% of the sample is held by the ten biggest clonotypes.

This receptor chain uses TRBV28 and TRBJ1-4; confidence is insufficient to name the D gene. The receptor was derived from an adult with Crohn's disease. Sequencing was performed on ileal tissue. The CDR3 protein sequence reads: CASSLGGPSNEKLFF. In nucleotide form, the sequence is TGTGCCAGCAGTTTAGGCGGACCTTCGAATGAAAAACTGTTTTTT.